This T cell receptor beta chain stems from a study of shared clonotypes between healthy human individuals (dated by TCRdb to about 2020). Study-level background: The cohort comprised a couple of women and a few men aged 18 to 49 years. Per donor, leukapheresis produced somewhere between about 0.9 and 9.5 billion PBMCs. Per donor, three plates each were used for CD4 naive and CD4 memory, two for CD8 naive, and one for CD8 memory. Libraries were prepared and TCR repertoires were sequenced by different laboratories using diverse techniques, in order to increase sequencing depth and limit assay-specific biases. The study deeply sequenced blood TCR repertoires of roughly five healthy adults to estimate repertoire size and the extent of clonotype sharing between individuals.

The donors were healthy, HIV-negative adults with no recently reported acute infections or vaccinations. All donors were Caucasian adults living in Nashville, Tennessee, USA. CD4+ T cells were enriched by magnetic negative selection; naive cells were then positively selected on CD45RA, and the negative fraction formed the memory subset. Blood was collected by leukapheresis, and PBMCs were isolated by Ficoll-Histopaque density gradient centrifugation and then cryopreserved in liquid nitrogen vapor phase. Purity and quantity of every magnetically sorted T cell population were checked by analytical flow cytometry. Genomic DNA was isolated from every sorted fraction and measured by UV absorbance on a Nanodrop 2000c. TCR CDR3 regions were amplified from genomic DNA by multiplex PCR using the deep immunoSEQ assay. Genomic DNA extracted from each cell subset was distributed evenly over all wells of several immunoSEQ 96-well plates, and each plate served as one replicate. For sorted subsets, each replicate PCR was loaded with 200 ng genomic DNA, equivalent to some 27,000 T cell genomes. Purified libraries were quantified with a Qubit 3.0 fluorometer, sized on a Bioanalyzer 2100, and re-quantified with the KAPA Library Quantification kit. Each immunoSEQ 96-well plate was sequenced on its own single-read 150-cycle Illumina NextSeq 550 flow cell. The original methods were these. Because the immunoSEQ output held only junctional sequences and lacked quality scores, the filtering could not match the filtering applied to full-length reads. Sequences were annotated with PyIR, a Python wrapper for IgBLAST v1.9, using IMGT germline references to assign V/J genes and CDR3. Reads were removed for weak V/J assignments (E-value above 1e-6), missing CDR3, stop codons, out-of-frame junctions, or ambiguous translated residues. V3J clonotypes were defined as sequences sharing an identical inferred V gene, J gene, and CDR3 amino acid sequence. The percentage overlap between two repertoires was calculated by dividing the number of shared unique clonotypes by the size of the smaller repertoire. Repertoire richness was assessed with RTK rarefaction, the Chao1 estimator, and Recon v2.1 estimates of unobserved clonotypes. Generation probabilities for all TCRbeta clonotypes obtained by the gDNA method from a handful of donors were computed using OLGA. Held by TCRdb, this immuneACCESS table contains in-frame sequences only and omits some clones. Under half of the omission traces to an unresolved V gene where checked; the cause of the rest is unknown. The V and J calls and clone size come from that table; D and trimming were worked out from the DNA. The table for this sample lists roughly 1,100,000 clones; more than 65% of them were counted only once. Approximately 1.5% of the sample belongs to the ten largest clones.

Notes on this clone: This receptor's antigen is unknown. No per-base quality is available; no much larger clone lies one base away.

Unmatched junction bases come to 6, with V trimmed by 0 bases and J by 9 bases. In the germline V gene (reference sequence), CDR1 corresponds to SGHKS and CDR2 to YYEKEE. Measured from the cysteine to the phenylalanine, the CDR3 is 15 residues long. Solely the CDR3 DNA is kept, with 45 bases framed from the first base. Study-wide conclusions, independent of this receptor: Only blood was sampled, and tissue TCR repertoires likely differ from those in blood. Clonotypes shared by all four sorted-subset donors showed higher generation probabilities than non-shared clonotypes. Because the study included a small number of donors, the genetic and exposure-history diversity represented was limited. Sharing across a few donors was observed for approximately 5% of naive CD4, over 3% of naive CD8, 2% to 2.5% of memory CD4, and 0.4% of memory CD8 clonotypes. Pairwise subsampling indicated that sequencing depth was expected to affect the degree of clonotype sharing among donors. Incomplete sequencing was indicated by rarefaction of sorted-subset datasets, despite the large sequencing depth. Larger estimated clonotype richness was generally found for naive subsets than for memory subsets.

The chain is made from TRBV5-5 and TRBJ1-6; 7 bases in between match TRBD1. Sequenced sample: memory CD4+ T cells sorted from blood. The cell subset or site tag for this specimen amounts to: CD45RA-negative fraction. The TCR originated in a young man in good health. The bases read TGTGCCAGCAGCTTGGCGGCAGGGGGGCCTTCACCCCTCCACTTT. This codes for CASSLAAGGPSPLHF.